This T cell receptor beta chain was identified in a study of cytomegalovirus exposure and HLA in healthy donors. Clones were read by immunoSEQ multiplex PCR, and TCRdb kept only the in-frame ones, dropping some. The sample records 200,000 to 300,000 clones, about nine tenths being singletons. Germline lookup yields CDR1 MDHEN and CDR2 SYDVKM. This CDR3 is built from 11 residues. Trimming pared 3 bases from V and 9 bases from J, leaving 9 bases between. This receptor was obtained from a woman in her 30s in good health and CMV-seronegative. Sequencing input: PBMCs. The V and J genes are TRBV28 and TRBJ2-7; possibly TRBD2 for D (7 bases). The CDR3 spells CASSFGGRQYF. As DNA, the CDR3 is TGTGCCAGCAGTTTCGGGGGGCGGCAGTACTTC.